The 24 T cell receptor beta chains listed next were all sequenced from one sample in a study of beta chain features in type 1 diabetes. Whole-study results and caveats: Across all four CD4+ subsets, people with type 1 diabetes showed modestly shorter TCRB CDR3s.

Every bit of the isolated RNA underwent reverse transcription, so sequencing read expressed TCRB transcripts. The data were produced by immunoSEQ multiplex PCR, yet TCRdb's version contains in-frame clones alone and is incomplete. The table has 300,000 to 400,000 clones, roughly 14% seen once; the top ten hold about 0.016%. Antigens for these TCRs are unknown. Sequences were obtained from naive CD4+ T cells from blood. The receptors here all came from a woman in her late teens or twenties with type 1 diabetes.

The CDR3 protein is CASSVLRSYNEQFF. Written as DNA, the CDR3 is TGTGCCAGTAGTGTCCTACGCTCCTACAATGAGCAGTTCTTC. The chain joins TRBV19 to TRBJ2-1; D unclear. Germline-derived CDR1 and CDR2 are LNHDA and SQIVND (reference sequence). There are 14 residues in the CDR3. V gave up 5 bases and J gave up 0 bases, with 8 bases separating them. The full variable domain, rest sourced from reference TRBV19 and TRBJ2-1, is DGGITQSPKYLFRKEGQNVTLSCEQNLNHDAMYWYRQDPGQGLRLIYYSQIVNDFQKGDIAEGYSVSREKKESFPLTVTSAQKNPTAFYLCASSVLRSYNEQFFGPGTRLTVL.

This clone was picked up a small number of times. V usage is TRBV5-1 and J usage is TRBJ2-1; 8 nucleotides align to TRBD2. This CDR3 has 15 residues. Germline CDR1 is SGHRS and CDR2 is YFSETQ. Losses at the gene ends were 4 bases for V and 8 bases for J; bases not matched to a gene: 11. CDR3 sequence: CASSLYTAGADEQFF. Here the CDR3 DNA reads TGCGCCAGCAGCCTATACACAGCGGGAGCCGATGAGCAGTTCTTC.

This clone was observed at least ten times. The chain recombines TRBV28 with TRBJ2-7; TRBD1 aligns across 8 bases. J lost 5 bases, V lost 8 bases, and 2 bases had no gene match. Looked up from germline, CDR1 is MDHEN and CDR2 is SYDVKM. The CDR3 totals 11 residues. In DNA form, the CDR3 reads TGTGCCAGCGCGGACAGGGACGAGCAGTACGTC. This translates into CASADRDEQYV.

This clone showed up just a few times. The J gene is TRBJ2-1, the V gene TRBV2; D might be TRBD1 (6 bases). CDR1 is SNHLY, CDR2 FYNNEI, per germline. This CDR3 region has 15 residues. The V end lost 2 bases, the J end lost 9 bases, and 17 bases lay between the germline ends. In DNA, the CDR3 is TGTGCCAGCAGTGAAAGGGGGACCACCCGCAGTGAGCAGTTCTTC. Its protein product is CASSERGTTRSEQFF.

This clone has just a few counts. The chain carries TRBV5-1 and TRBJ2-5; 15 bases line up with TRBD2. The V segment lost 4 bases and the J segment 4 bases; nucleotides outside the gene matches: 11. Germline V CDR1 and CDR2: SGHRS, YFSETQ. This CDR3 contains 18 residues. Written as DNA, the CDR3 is TGCGCCAGCAGCCTGGGACTAGCGGGAGGCCACCGTTTAGAGACCCAGTACTTC. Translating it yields CASSLGLAGGHRLETQYF.

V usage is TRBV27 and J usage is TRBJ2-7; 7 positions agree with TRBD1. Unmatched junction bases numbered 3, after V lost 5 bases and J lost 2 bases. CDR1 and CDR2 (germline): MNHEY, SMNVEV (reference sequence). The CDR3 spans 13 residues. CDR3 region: CASSMDRTYEQYF. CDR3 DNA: TGTGCCAGCAGTATGGACAGGACCTACGAGCAGTACTTC.

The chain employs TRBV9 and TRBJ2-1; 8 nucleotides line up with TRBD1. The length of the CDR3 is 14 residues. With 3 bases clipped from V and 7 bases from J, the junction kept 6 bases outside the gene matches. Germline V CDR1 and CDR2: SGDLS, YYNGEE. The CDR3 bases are TGTGCCAGCAGCGCCCAGGACAGGGCAAATGAGCAGTTCTTC. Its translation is CASSAQDRANEQFF.

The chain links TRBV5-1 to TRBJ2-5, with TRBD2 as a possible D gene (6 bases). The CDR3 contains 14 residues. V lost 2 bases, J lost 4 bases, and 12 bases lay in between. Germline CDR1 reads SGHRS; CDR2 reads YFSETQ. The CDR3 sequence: CASSFGTQRETQYF. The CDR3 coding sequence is TGCGCCAGCAGCTTTGGGACTCAGAGAGAGACCCAGTACTTC.

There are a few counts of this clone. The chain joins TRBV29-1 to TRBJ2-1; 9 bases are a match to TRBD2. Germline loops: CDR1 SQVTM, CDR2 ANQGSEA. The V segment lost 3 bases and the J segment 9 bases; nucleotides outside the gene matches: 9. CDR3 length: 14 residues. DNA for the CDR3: TGCAGCGTTGAGTCTGCGGGAGGGCCAAGTGAGCAGTTCTTC. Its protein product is CSVESAGGPSEQFF.

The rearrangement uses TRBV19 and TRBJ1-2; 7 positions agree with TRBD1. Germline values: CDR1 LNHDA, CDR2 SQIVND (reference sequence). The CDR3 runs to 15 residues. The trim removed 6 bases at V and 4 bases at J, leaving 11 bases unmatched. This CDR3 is CASSHHGTVTYGYTF. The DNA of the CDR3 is TGTGCCAGTAGCCATCACGGGACAGTGACCTATGGCTACACCTTC. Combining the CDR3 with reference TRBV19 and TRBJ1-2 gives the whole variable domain DGGITQSPKYLFRKEGQNVTLSCEQNLNHDAMYWYRQDPGQGLRLIYYSQIVNDFQKGDIAEGYSVSREKKESFPLTVTSAQKNPTAFYLCASSHHGTVTYGYTFGSGTRLTVV.

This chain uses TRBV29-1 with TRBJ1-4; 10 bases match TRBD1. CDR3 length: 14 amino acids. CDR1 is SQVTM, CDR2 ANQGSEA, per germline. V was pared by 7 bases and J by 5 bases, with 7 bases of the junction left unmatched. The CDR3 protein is CSARRTGGNEKLFF. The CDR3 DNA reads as TGCAGCGCCCGAAGGACAGGGGGAAATGAAAAACTGTTTTTT.

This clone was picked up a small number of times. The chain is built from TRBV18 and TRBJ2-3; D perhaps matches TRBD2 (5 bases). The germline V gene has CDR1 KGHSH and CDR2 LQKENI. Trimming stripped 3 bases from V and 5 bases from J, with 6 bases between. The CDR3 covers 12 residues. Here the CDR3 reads CASSPTRDTQYF. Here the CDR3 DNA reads TGTGCCAGCTCACCCACTAGAGATACGCAGTATTTT.

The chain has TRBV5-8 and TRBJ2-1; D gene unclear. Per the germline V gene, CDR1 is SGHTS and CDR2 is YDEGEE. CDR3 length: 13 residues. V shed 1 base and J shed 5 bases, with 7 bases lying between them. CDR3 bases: TGTGCCAGCAGCTTGTATCAGGACAATGAGCAGTTCTTC. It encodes CASSLYQDNEQFF.

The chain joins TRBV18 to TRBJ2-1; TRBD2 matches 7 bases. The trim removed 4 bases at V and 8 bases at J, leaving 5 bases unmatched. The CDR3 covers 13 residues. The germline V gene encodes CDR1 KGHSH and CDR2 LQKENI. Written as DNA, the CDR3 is TGTGCCAGCTCACGCGGGAGCAGCGATGAGCAGTTCTTC. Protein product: CASSRGSSDEQFF. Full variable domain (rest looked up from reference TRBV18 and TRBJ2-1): NAGVMQNPRHLVRRRGQEARLRCSPMKGHSHVYWYRQLPEEGLKFMVYLQKENIIDESGMPKERFSAEFPKEGPSILRIQQVVRGDSAAYFCASSRGSSDEQFFGPGTRLTVL.

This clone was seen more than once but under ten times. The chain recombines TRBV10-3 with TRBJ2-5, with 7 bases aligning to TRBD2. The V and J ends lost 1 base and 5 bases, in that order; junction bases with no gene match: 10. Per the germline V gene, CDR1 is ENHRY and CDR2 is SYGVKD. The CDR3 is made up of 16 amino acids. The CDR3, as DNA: TGTGCCATCAGTGAGTTGGAGACTAGCATACCGGAGACCCAGTACTTC. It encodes CAISELETSIPETQYF.

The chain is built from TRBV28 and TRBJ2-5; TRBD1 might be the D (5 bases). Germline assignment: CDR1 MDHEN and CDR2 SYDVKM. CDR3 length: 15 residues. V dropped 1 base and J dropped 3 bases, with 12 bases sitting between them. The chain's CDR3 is CASSLYPHRKETQYF. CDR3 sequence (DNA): TGTGCCAGCAGTTTATACCCCCACAGGAAAGAGACCCAGTACTTC.

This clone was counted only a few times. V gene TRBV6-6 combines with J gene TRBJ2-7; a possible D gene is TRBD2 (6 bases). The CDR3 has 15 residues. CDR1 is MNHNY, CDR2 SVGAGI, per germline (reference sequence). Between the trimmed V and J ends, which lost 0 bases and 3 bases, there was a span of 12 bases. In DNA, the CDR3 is TGTGCCAGCAGTTACTCGTCGGGGGTAGGCTACGAGCAGTACTTC. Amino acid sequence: CASSYSSGVGYEQYF.

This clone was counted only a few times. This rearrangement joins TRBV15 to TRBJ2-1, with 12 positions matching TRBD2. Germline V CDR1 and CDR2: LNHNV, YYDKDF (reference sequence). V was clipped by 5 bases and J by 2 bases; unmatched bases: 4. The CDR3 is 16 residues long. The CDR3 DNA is TGTGCCACCAGCGCCCGACTAGCGGGAGCCTACAATGAGCAGTTCTTC. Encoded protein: CATSARLAGAYNEQFF.

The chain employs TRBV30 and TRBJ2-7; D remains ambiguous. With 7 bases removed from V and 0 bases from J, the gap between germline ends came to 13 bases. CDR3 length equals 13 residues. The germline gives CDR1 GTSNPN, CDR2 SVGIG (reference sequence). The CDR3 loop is CAYALWASYEQYF. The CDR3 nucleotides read TGTGCCTACGCGCTCTGGGCCTCCTACGAGCAGTACTTC.

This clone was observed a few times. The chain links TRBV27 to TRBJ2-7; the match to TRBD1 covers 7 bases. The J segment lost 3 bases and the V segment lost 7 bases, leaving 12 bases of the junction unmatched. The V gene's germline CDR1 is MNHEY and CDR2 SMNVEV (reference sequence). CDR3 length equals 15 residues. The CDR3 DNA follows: TGTGCCAGCAAAAACACCCCCACAGGGGTCTACGAGCAGTACTTC. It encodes CASKNTPTGVYEQYF.

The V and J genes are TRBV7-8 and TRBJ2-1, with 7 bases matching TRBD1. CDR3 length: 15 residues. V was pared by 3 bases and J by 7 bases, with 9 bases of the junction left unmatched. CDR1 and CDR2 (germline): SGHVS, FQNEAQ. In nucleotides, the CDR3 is TGTGCCAGCAGCTTCCCAAGACAGGGTTGGAATGAGCAGTTCTTC. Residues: CASSFPRQGWNEQFF.

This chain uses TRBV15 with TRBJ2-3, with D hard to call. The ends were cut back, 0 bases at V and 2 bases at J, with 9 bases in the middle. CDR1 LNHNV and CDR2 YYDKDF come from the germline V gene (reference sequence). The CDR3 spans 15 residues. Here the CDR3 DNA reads TGTGCCACCAGCAGAGATGGGCACTCCACAGATACGCAGTATTTT. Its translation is CATSRDGHSTDTQYF.

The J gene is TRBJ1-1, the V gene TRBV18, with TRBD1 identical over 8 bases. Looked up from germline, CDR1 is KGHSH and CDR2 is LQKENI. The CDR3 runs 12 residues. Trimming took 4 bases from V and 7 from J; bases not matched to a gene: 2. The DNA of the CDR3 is TGTGCCAGCTCACGGACAGGGATTGAAGCTTTCTTT. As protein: CASSRTGIEAFF.

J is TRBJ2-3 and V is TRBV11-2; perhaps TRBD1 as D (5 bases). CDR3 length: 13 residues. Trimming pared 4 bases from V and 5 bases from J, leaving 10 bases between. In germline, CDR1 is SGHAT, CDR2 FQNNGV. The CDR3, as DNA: TGTGCCAGCAGCTCCACCGGACAAGATACGCAGTATTTT. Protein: CASSSTGQDTQYF.